The next 17 T cell receptor beta chains were all read from a single sample in a study of technical replicates of blood from several donors. Profiled with immunoSEQ multiplex PCR; TCRdb holds only in-frame clones, not every one. The sample has 75,000 to 100,000 clones, less than 95% seen once. Sequences were obtained from T cells isolated from PBMCs. The receptors were sampled from a human donor in good health.

The chain employs TRBV5-8 and TRBJ1-1, with D possibly being TRBD1 (6 bases). The CDR3 has 14 amino acids. The V end was cut by 0 bases, the J end by 5 bases, with 11 bases between. The V gene's germline CDR1 is SGHTS and CDR2 YDEGEE. The chain's CDR3 is CASSLDRAVTEAFF. In nucleotides, the CDR3 is TGTGCCAGCAGCTTGGACAGGGCGGTAACTGAAGCTTTCTTT.

The rearrangement links TRBV6-1 to TRBJ1-2; D uncertain. Germline-derived CDR1 and CDR2 are MNHNS and SASEGT. The CDR3 contains 15 residues. Trimming cost V 2 bases and J 4 bases, with 14 bases left between them. CDR3 nucleotide sequence: TGTGCCAGCAGTGAAACGAGTCATATTCGCTATGGCTACACCTTC. The encoded protein is CASSETSHIRYGYTF.

J is TRBJ1-1 and V is TRBV10-3; TRBD1 agrees at 8 bases. This CDR3 has 13 amino acids. V shed 7 bases and J 2 bases; nucleotides not matched to a gene: 3. Per the germline V gene, CDR1 is ENHRY and CDR2 is SYGVKD. DNA of the CDR3: TGTGCCATCAAGGGACAGGTCAACACTGAAGCTTTCTTT. Translating it yields CAIKGQVNTEAFF.

The chain employs TRBV18 and TRBJ2-2; TRBD2 matches at 13 bases. The CDR3 extends over 17 amino acids. The J segment lost 4 bases and the V segment lost 3 bases, leaving 5 bases of the junction unmatched. Looked up from germline, CDR1 is KGHSH and CDR2 is LQKENI. The CDR3 sequence is CASSPGLAGLGTGELFF. The CDR3 coding sequence is TGTGCCAGCTCACCGGGACTAGCGGGACTTGGCACCGGGGAGCTGTTTTTT.

V gene TRBV19 combines with J gene TRBJ2-2, with unresolved D. V was shortened by 7 bases and J by 5 bases, with 11 bases between the two germline ends. Germline V CDR1 and CDR2: LNHDA, SQIVND (reference sequence). The CDR3 runs to 13 residues. The CDR3 is CASMSEETGELFF. CDR3 DNA sequence: TGTGCCAGTATGTCTGAGGAGACCGGGGAGCTGTTTTTT. Filled out from reference TRBV19 and TRBJ2-2, the complete variable domain reads DGGITQSPKYLFRKEGQNVTLSCEQNLNHDAMYWYRQDPGQGLRLIYYSQIVNDFQKGDIAEGYSVSREKKESFPLTVTSAQKNPTAFYLCASMSEETGELFFGEGSRLTVL.

The V gene is TRBV21-1, the J gene TRBJ2-2; TRBD1, the table's D call, was not compared with the DNA. TRBV21-1 counts as a pseudogene. This CDR3 spans 15 amino acids. The CDR3 loop is CASSKETGDTGELFF. Here the CDR3 DNA reads TGTGCCAGCAGCAAAGAAACAGGAGACACCGGGGAGCTGTTTTTT.

With respect to this clone: This may be a read error, as it is one base from a much larger clone. The chain combines TRBV5-1 with TRBJ1-1, with D possibly being TRBD1 (5 bases). The CDR3 extends over 14 amino acids. The V gene's germline CDR1 is SGHRS and CDR2 YFSETQ. V was cut by 4 bases and J by 1 base, with 11 bases left in between. The DNA of the CDR3 is TGCGCCAGCAGCCCTAGGACAAGGAACACTGAAGCTTTCTTT. This sequence encodes CASSPRTRNTEAFF.

The V gene is TRBV6-1, the J gene TRBJ2-7; D remains unclear. This CDR3 is built from 13 residues. V dropped 0 bases and J dropped 7 bases, with 10 bases sitting between them. Looked up from germline, CDR1 is MNHNS and CDR2 is SASEGT. The CDR3 DNA reads TGTGCCAGCAGTGAAGCGCGCCTTATTGAGCAGTACTTC. It encodes CASSEARLIEQYF.

The chain joins TRBV10-1 to TRBJ2-6, with D perhaps matching TRBD2 (6 bases). The V gene lost 6 bases and the J gene lost 0 bases, with 15 bases spanning the gap. Looked up from germline, CDR1 is WNHNN and CDR2 is SYGVQD (reference sequence). There are 17 residues in the CDR3. CDR3 sequence reads: CASSDGPGASGANVLTF. The CDR3 DNA sequence: TGCGCCAGCAGCGACGGGCCGGGAGCCTCTGGGGCCAACGTCCTGACTTTC.

The rearrangement uses TRBV7-9 and TRBJ2-2, with D perhaps TRBD2 (6 bases). V lost 1 base to trimming and J lost 6 bases, with 21 bases between them. This CDR3 comprises 18 residues. In germline, CDR1 is SEHNR, CDR2 FQNEAQ (reference sequence). In DNA, the CDR3 is TGTGCCAGCAGCTTAGTGGGCCCACTAGCTAGGTTGTCCGGGGAGCTGTTTTTT. Translating it yields CASSLVGPLARLSGELFF.

This chain joins TRBV7-9 and TRBJ1-3, with D possibly TRBD1 on 6 matching bases. CDR3 length: 15 residues. Germline CDR1 SEHNR, CDR2 FQNEAQ (reference sequence). V lost 1 base and J lost 4, with 11 bases in between. CDR3 coding DNA: TGTGCCAGCAGCTTAGAGACAGGAGGAGGAAACACCATATATTTT. As protein: CASSLETGGGNTIYF.

Details on this clone: The same CDR3 is also encoded by other DNA sequences in this sample. The V and J genes are TRBV7-6 and TRBJ1-1, with a weak D call TRBD1 (5 bases). V was shortened by 4 bases and J by 0 bases, with 15 bases between the two germline ends. This CDR3 is built from 16 residues. Looked up from germline, CDR1 is SGHVS and CDR2 is FNYEAQ. DNA of the CDR3: TGTGCCAGCAGCTCCGGGGCGGGATGGATGAACACTGAAGCTTTCTTT. Protein product: CASSSGAGWMNTEAFF.

V usage is TRBV11-2 and J usage is TRBJ1-1, with D uncertain. Trimming stripped 5 bases from V and 2 bases from J, with 27 bases between. Germline assignment: CDR1 SGHAT and CDR2 FQNNGV. The CDR3 is made up of 19 amino acids. The CDR3 region has the DNA TGTGCCAGCAGCCCGACCTTTAGAACTAGTTCAGCCAGAAACACTGAAGCTTTCTTT. It specifies CASSPTFRTSSARNTEAFF.

The V gene is TRBV7-2, the J gene TRBJ1-3; weak D call: TRBD1 (6 bases). CDR3 length: 16 residues. CDR1 is SGHTA, CDR2 FQGNSA, per germline. V was shortened by 3 bases and J by 0 bases, with 12 bases between the two germline ends. The CDR3 nucleotides are TGTGCCAGCAGCTTCTTCCGGGACAACTCTGGAAACACCATATATTTT. Translating gives CASSFFRDNSGNTIYF.

J is TRBJ2-1 and V is TRBV5-4; 8 bases are a match to TRBD2. V lost 1 base and J lost 0; bases outside the gene matches: 9. This CDR3 is built from 18 residues. Germline loops: CDR1 SGHNT, CDR2 YYREEE (reference sequence). CDR3 nucleotide sequence: TGTGCCAGCAGCTTGCGGGAGGGGTTTCTTAGCTCCTACAATGAGCAGTTCTTC. Amino acids: CASSLREGFLSSYNEQFF.

This chain uses TRBV6-5 with TRBJ2-6, with D possibly being TRBD1 (5 bases). The V gene lost 2 bases and the J gene lost 2 bases, with 10 bases spanning the gap. The germline V gene encodes CDR1 MNHEY and CDR2 SVGAGI. The CDR3 sequence is 16 residues long. The CDR3 DNA sequence: TGTGCCAGCAGTTACGTCAGGGTAGCTGGGGCCAACGTCCTGACTTTC. Amino acid sequence: CASSYVRVAGANVLTF.

The rearrangement uses TRBV30 and TRBJ1-4, with TRBD1 matching over 7 bases. The V gene's germline CDR1 is GTSNPN and CDR2 SVGIG (reference sequence). There are 17 residues in the CDR3. V lost 3 bases and J lost 7; bases outside the gene matches: 17. CDR3 bases: TGTGCCTGGAGCCCTTCTAATGGGCTAGGGGGCAGTGAAAAACTGTTTTTT. Residues: CAWSPSNGLGGSEKLFF.